Shown below are 6 T cell receptor beta chains from a single sample sequenced in a study of neurological immune-mediated disorders. Time point reported: longitudinal time-point 3. MiXCR was run by TCRdb on the 5' RACE reads, yielding one entry per CDR3 protein. Of more than 100,000 distinct CDR3 sequences listed, 10% to 12% are singletons. The specimen sequenced was PBMCs. The receptors stem from a female donor with HTLV-1-associated myelopathy (HAM/TSP).

This clonotype was picked up many times. The rearrangement uses TRBV12-3 or TRBV12-4 and TRBJ2-5, with D possibly matching TRBD2 (6 bases). V lost 7 bases and J lost 2, with 14 bases in between. The CDR3 loop spans 14 amino acids. In nucleotides, the CDR3 is TGTGCCAGCAACAAATTTGGGGGGCAAGAGACCCAGTACTTC. This encodes CASNKFGGQETQYF.

The table lists this clonotype with a few counts. V gene TRBV2 combines with J gene TRBJ1-1, with 11 positions matching TRBD1. The V gene end was trimmed by 3 bases and the J gene end by 4 bases; junction bases not matched to a gene: 1. The V gene's germline CDR1 is SNHLY and CDR2 FYNNEI. This CDR3 has 14 amino acids. CDR3 sequence: CASSDGQGATEAFF. CDR3 coding DNA: TGTGCCAGCAGTGACGGACAGGGGGCCACTGAAGCTTTCTTT. Using reference TRBV2 and TRBJ1-1 for the parts outside the CDR3, the full variable domain is EPEVTQTPSHQVTQMGQEVILRCVPISNHLYFYWYRQILGQKVEFLVSFYNNEISEKSEIFDDQFSVERPDGSNFTLKIRSTKLEDSAMYFCASSDGQGATEAFFGQGTRLTVV.

This chain links TRBV4-2 with TRBJ2-3; the D is unclear. The CDR3 sequence is 16 residues long. Germline values: CDR1 LGHNA, CDR2 YNFKEQ. V gave up 4 bases and J gave up 6 bases, with 20 bases separating them. Here the CDR3 DNA reads TGTGCCAGCAGCCCCGGCCGGGCCTCACTGGCGGATACGCAGTATTTT. As protein: CASSPGRASLADTQYF.

This clonotype has ten or more counts. This chain joins TRBV6-6 and TRBJ2-5; 8 bases match TRBD2. The germline gives CDR1 MNHNY, CDR2 SVGAGI (reference sequence). The CDR3 consists of 15 residues. Germline trimming cut 8 bases from V and 5 bases from J; bases unmatched to any gene: 13. CDR3 sequence (DNA): TGTGCCAGCGCTACCACCGGGGGGGCTGTGGAGACCCAGTACTTC. Translating it yields CASATTGGAVETQYF.

In this sample, this clonotype turned up many times. The V gene is TRBV5-1, the J gene TRBJ2-7; 11 positions agree with TRBD1. The length of the CDR3 is 15 residues. CDR1 is SGHRS and CDR2 is YFSETQ in the germline V gene. The junction had 9 bases not matched to a gene; V was cut back by 4 bases and J by 6 bases. The CDR3 loop reads CASSPGDRGSGEQYF. The DNA of the CDR3 is TGCGCCAGCAGCCCCGGGGACAGGGGGTCGGGCGAGCAGTACTTC.

This clonotype was counted many times. This chain joins TRBV28 and TRBJ2-7; 8 bases agree with TRBD2. The CDR3 contains 15 residues. V dropped 7 bases and J dropped 3; count of bases not matched to a gene: 11. From germline, CDR1 is MDHEN and CDR2 SYDVKM. The CDR3 region has the DNA TGTGCCAGCACCCACGGGGGGGGTCGCGGCTACGAGCAGTACTTC. This gives the protein CASTHGGGRGYEQYF.